This T cell receptor (beta chain) came from a study of OX40 agonist ivuxolimab in advanced cancers. Clones were read by immunoSEQ multiplex PCR, and TCRdb kept only the in-frame ones, dropping some. The profile shows approximately 91,000 clones, around 88% of them singletons. This clone was recorded only once. The CDR3 length is 13 residues. Trimming cost V 5 bases and J 4 bases, with 9 bases left between them. Germline-derived CDR1 and CDR2 are SGHTA and FQGNSA. The source material was CD4+ or CD8+ T cells sorted from blood, sampled in a trial of the OX40 agonist ivuxolimab. The chain links TRBV7-2 to TRBJ2-1, with D uncertain. The sequence was collected from an adult with an advanced solid tumor such as melanoma, head and neck, liver or kidney cancer. The CDR3 region is CASSRSEYNEQFF. DNA for the CDR3: TGTGCCAGCAGCCGCAGCGAGTACAATGAGCAGTTCTTC.